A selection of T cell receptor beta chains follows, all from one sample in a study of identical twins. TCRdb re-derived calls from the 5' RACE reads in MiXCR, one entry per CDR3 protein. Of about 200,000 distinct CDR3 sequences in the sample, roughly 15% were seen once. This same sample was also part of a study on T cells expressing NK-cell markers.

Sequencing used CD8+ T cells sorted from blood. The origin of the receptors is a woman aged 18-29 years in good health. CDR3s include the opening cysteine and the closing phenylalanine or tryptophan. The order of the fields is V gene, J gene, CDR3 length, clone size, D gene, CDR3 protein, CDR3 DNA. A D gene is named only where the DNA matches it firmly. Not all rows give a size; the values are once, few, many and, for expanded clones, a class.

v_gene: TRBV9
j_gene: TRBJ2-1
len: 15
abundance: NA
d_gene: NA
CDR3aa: CASSVAGETYNEQFF
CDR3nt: TGTGCCAGCAGCGTAGCTGGAGAGACTTACAATGAGCAGTTCTTC

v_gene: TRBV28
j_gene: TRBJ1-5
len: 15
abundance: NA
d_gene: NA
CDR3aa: CASSFQRYSNQPQHF
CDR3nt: TGTGCCAGCAGTTTTCAACGGTATAGCAATCAGCCCCAGCATTTT

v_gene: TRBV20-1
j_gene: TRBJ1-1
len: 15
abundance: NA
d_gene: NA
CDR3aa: CSARDPLTVNTEAFF
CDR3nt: TGCAGTGCTAGAGATCCCCTGACAGTGAACACTGAAGCTTTCTTT

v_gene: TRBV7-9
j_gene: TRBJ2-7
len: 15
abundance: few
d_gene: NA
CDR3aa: CASSLDPQGEYEQYF
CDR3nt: TGTGCCAGCAGCTTAGACCCACAGGGAGAATACGAGCAGTACTTC

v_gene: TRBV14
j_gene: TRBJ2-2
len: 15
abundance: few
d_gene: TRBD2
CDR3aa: CASSPTSGLTGELFF
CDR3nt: TGTGCCAGCAGCCCGACTAGCGGGCTCACCGGGGAGCTGTTTTTT

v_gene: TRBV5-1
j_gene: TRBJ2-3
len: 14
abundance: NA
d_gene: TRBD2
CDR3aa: CASSISGGKDTQYF
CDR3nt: TGCGCCAGCAGCATTAGCGGGGGAAAGGATACGCAGTATTTT

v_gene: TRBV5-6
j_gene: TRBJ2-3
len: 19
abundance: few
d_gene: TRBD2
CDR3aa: CASSLDWTSGTYSTDTQYF
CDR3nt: TGTGCCAGCAGCTTGGATTGGACTAGCGGGACCTATAGCACAGATACGCAGTATTTT

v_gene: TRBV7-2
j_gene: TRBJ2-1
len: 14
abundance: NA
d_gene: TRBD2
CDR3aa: CASRGTTLPYEQFF
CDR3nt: TGTGCCAGCAGGGGGACTACTCTTCCGTATGAGCAGTTCTTC

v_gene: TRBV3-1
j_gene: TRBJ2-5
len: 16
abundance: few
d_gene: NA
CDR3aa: CASSQDNPEGIETQYF
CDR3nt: TGTGCCAGCAGCCAAGATAATCCGGAGGGGATTGAGACCCAGTACTTC

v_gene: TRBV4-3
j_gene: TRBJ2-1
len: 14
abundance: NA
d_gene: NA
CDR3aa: CASSQEGPLNEQFF
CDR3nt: TGCGCCAGCAGCCAGGAGGGCCCCTTAAATGAGCAGTTCTTC

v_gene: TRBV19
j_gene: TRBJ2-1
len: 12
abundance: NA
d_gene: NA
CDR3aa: CASRQGWGEQFF
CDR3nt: TGTGCCAGTAGGCAGGGCTGGGGTGAGCAGTTCTTC

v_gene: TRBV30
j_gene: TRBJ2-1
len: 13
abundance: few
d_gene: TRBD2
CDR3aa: CAWSPSGLAGVFF
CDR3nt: TGTGCCTGGAGTCCCTCCGGACTAGCGGGAGTCTTCTTC

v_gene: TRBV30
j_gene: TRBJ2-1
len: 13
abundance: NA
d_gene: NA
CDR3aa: CAWNPVNNNEQFF
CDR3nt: TGTGCCTGGAACCCCGTAAATAACAATGAGCAGTTCTTC

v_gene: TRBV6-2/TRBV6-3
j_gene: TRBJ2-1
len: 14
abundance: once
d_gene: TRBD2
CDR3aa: CASTLAGGPNEQFF
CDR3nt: TGTGCCAGCACCCTAGCGGGAGGGCCCAATGAGCAGTTCTTC

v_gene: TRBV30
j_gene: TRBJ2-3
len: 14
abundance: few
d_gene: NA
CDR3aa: CAWAPGTTTDTQYF
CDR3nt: TGTGCCTGGGCCCCCGGGACAACTACAGATACGCAGTATTTT

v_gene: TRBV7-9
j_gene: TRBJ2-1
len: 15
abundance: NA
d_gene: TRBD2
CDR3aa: CASSLAGGIFNEQFF
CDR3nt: TGTGCCAGCAGCCTAGCGGGAGGGATCTTCAATGAGCAGTTCTTC

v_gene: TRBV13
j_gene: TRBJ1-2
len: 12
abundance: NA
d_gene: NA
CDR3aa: CASSPGTRGYTF
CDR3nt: TGTGCCAGCAGCCCTGGGACGCGTGGCTACACCTTC

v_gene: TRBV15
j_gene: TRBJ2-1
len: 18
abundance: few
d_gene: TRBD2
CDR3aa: CATSRDTASGRDYNEQFF
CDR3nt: TGTGCCACCAGCAGAGATACGGCTAGCGGGAGGGATTACAATGAGCAGTTCTTC

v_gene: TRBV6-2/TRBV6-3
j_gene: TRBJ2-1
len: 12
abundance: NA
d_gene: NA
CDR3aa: CASRGIYNEQFF
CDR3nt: TGTGCCAGCAGGGGGATTTACAATGAGCAGTTCTTC

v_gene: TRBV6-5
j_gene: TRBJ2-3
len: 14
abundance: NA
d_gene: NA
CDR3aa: CASSSGLGVDTQYF
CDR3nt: TGTGCCAGCAGTTCCGGACTTGGGGTCGATACGCAGTATTTT

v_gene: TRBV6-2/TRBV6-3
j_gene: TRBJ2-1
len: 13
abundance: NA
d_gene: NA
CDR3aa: CASRDNSYNEQFF
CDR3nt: TGTGCCAGCAGGGATAACTCCTACAATGAGCAGTTCTTC

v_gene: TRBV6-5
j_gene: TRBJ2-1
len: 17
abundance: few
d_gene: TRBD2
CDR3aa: CASSSPGLAGRYNEQFF
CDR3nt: TGTGCCAGCAGTTCGCCCGGACTAGCGGGCCGATACAATGAGCAGTTCTTC

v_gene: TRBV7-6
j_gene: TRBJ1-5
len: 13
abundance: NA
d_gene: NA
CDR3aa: CASSSTDNQPQHF
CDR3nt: TGTGCCAGCAGCTCGACAGATAATCAGCCCCAGCATTTT

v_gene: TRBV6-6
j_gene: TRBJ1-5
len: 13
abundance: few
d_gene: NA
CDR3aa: CASRVAGGQPQHF
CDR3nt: TGTGCCAGCAGGGTGGCGGGGGGGCAGCCCCAGCATTTT

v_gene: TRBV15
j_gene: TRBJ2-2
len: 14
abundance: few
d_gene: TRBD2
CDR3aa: CATSGGGLRGELFF
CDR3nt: TGTGCCACCAGCGGCGGGGGACTAAGGGGGGAGCTGTTTTTT

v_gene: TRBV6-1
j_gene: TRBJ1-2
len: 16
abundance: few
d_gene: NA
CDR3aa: CASSEALLIGDYGYTF
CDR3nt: TGTGCCAGCAGTGAAGCGCTTCTTATAGGGGACTATGGCTACACCTTC

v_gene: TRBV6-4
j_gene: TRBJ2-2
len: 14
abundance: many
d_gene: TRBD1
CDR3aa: CASSEGQGAGELFF
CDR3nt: TGTGCCAGCAGTGAGGGACAGGGGGCCGGGGAGCTGTTTTTT

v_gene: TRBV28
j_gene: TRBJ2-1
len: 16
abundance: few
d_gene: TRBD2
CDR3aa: CASSLGLTSADNEQFF
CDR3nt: TGTGCCAGCAGTTTAGGGCTGACTAGCGCAGACAATGAGCAGTTCTTC

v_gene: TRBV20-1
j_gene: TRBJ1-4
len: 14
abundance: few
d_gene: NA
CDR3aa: CSARTSPTNEKLFF
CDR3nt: TGCAGTGCCCGGACATCCCCAACTAATGAAAAACTGTTTTTT

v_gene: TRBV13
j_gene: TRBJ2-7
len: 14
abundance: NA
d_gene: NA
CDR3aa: CASSPGVPIYEQYF
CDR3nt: TGTGCCAGCAGCCCGGGAGTTCCCATCTACGAGCAGTACTTC

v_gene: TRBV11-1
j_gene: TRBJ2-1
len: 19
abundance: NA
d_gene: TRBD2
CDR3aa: CASSLYPSLTSGNYNEQFF
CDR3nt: TGTGCCAGCAGCTTATATCCGTCCCTCACTAGCGGAAACTACAATGAGCAGTTCTTC

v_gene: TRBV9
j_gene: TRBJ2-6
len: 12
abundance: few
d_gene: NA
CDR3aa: CASETGANVLTF
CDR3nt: TGTGCCAGCGAAACCGGGGCCAACGTCCTGACTTTC

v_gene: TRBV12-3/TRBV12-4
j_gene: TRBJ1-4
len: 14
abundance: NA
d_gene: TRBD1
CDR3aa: CASSTGGAGEKLFF
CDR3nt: TGTGCCAGCAGCACAGGGGGCGCGGGTGAAAAACTGTTTTTT

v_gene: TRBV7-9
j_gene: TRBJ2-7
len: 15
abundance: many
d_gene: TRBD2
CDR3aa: CASSTTSGTPYEQYF
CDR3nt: TGTGCCAGCAGCACGACTAGCGGGACCCCCTACGAGCAGTACTTC

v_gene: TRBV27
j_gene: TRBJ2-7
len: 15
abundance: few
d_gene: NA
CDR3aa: CASSPLQATPLEQYF
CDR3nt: TGTGCCAGCAGCCCATTACAGGCGACACCCCTGGAGCAGTACTTC

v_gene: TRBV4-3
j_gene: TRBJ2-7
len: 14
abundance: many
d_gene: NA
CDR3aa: CASSQGQATYEQYF
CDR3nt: TGCGCCAGCAGCCAAGGGCAGGCTACCTACGAGCAGTACTTC

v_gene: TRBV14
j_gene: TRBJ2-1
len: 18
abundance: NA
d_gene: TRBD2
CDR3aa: CASSQLSGSGRPYNEQFF
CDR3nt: TGTGCCAGCAGCCAACTTAGCGGTAGCGGGCGTCCCTACAATGAGCAGTTCTTC

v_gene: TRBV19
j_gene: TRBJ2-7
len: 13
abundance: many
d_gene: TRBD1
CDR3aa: CASSILGGDEQYF
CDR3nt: TGTGCCAGTAGTATCTTAGGGGGCGACGAGCAGTACTTC

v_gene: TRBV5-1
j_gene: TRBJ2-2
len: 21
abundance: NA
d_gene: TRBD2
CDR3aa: CASSLVGPGLAGEGNTGELFF
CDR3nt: TGCGCCAGCAGCTTGGTGGGACCGGGACTAGCGGGAGAAGGGAACACCGGGGAGCTGTTTTTT

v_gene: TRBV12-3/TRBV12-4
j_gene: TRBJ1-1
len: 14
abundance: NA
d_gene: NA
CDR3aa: CASSASDPFTEAFF
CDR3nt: TGTGCCAGCAGTGCCAGCGACCCTTTCACTGAAGCTTTCTTT

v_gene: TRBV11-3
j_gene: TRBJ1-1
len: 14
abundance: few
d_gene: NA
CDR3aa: CASSFSGDDTEAFF
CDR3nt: TGTGCCAGCAGCTTCTCGGGAGATGACACTGAAGCTTTCTTT

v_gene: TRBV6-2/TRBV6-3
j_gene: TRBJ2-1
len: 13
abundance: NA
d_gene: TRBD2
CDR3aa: CASRAGGGSEQFF
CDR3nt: TGTGCCAGCAGGGCCGGGGGGGGCAGTGAGCAGTTCTTC

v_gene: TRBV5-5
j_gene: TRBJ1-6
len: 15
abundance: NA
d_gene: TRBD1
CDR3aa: CASSWTGAKNSPLHF
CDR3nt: TGTGCCAGCAGCTGGACAGGGGCAAAGAATTCACCCCTCCACTTT

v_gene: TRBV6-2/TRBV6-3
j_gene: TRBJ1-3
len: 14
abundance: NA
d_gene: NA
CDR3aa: CASSYTTDGNTIYF
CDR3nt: TGTGCCAGCAGTTATACGACGGATGGAAACACCATATATTTT

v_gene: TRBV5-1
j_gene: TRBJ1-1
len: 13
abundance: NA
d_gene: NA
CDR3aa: CASSLSGATEAFF
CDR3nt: TGCGCCAGCAGCTTGTCAGGGGCCACTGAAGCTTTCTTT

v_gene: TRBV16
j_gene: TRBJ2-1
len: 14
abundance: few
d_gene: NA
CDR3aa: CASNPYGPYNEQFF
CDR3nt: TGTGCCAGCAACCCTTACGGCCCGTACAATGAGCAGTTCTTC

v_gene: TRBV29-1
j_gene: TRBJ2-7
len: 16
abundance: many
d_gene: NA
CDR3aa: CSVEEPLHSNNYEQYF
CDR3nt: TGCAGCGTTGAAGAGCCCCTCCACTCGAATAACTACGAGCAGTACTTC

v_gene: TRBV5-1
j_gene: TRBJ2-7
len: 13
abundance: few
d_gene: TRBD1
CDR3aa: CASSLQGVHEQYF
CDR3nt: TGCGCCAGCAGCTTGCAGGGGGTCCACGAGCAGTACTTC

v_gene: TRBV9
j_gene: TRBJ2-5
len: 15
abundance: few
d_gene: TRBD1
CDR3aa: CASSSRTGPQETQYF
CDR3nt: TGTGCCAGCAGCTCCCGGACAGGGCCCCAAGAGACCCAGTACTTC

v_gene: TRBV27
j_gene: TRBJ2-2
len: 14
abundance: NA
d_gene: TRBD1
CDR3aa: CASSFPTGDGELFF
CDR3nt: TGTGCCAGCAGTTTTCCGACAGGGGACGGGGAGCTGTTTTTT

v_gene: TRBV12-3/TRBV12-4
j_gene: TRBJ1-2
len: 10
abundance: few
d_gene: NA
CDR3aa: CASSPDGYTF
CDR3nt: TGTGCCAGCAGCCCGGATGGCTACACCTTC

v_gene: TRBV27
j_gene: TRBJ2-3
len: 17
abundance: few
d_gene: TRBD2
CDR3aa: CASSSLLAGGSTDTQYF
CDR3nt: TGTGCCAGCAGTTCCTTACTAGCGGGGGGTTCCACAGATACGCAGTATTTT

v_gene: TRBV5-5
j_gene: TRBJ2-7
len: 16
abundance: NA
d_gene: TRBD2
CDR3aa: CASSPTSGGVPHEQYF
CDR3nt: TGTGCCAGCAGCCCGACTAGCGGGGGGGTTCCCCACGAGCAGTACTTC

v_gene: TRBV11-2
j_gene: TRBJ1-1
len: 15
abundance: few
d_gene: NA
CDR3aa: CASSYGIGGGTEAFF
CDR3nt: TGTGCCAGCAGTTACGGAATTGGAGGGGGCACTGAAGCTTTCTTT

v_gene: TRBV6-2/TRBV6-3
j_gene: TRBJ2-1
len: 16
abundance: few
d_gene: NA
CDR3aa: CASSYSQGALYNEQFF
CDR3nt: TGTGCCAGCAGTTATAGCCAGGGAGCTCTCTACAATGAGCAGTTCTTC

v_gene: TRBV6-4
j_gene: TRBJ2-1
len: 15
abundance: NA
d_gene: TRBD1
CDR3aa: CASSDDDRGYNEQFF
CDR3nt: TGTGCCAGCAGTGATGATGACAGGGGTTACAATGAGCAGTTCTTC

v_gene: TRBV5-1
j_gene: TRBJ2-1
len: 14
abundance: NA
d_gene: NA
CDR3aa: CASSSRLVGDEQFF
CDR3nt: TGCGCCAGCAGCTCCCGACTAGTCGGGGATGAGCAGTTCTTC

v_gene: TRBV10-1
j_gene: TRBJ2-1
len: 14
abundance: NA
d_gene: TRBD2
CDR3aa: CACHGLEPYNEQFF
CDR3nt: TGCGCCTGCCATGGACTAGAACCCTACAATGAGCAGTTCTTC

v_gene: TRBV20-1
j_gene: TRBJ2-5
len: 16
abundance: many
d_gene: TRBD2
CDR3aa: CSARDIRGGSQETQYF
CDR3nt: TGCAGTGCTAGAGATATCCGGGGGGGGAGCCAAGAGACCCAGTACTTC